A selection of T cell receptor beta chains follows, all from one sample in a study of cytomegalovirus exposure and HLA in healthy donors. Repertoires were generated with immunoSEQ multiplex PCR, while TCRdb's copy carries only in-frame clones and drops some. The data show 150,000 or so clones, with about four fifths seen just once and approximately 2.8% held by the top ten. Sequenced input: PBMCs. The receptor source for this set is a man aged 18 to 29 in good health and CMV-seronegative. The CDR3 runs from the conserved cysteine through the conserved F or W. D genes are given only for firm matches. Expanded clones are given a class, and other clones once, few, many or no size at all.

clone size,J gene,D gene,V gene,CDR3 DNA,CDR3 protein
.,TRBJ2-3,.,TRBV10-1,TGCGCCAGCAGTGACGTAGGGGGTCCGAGCACAGATACGCAGTATTTT,CASSDVGGPSTDTQYF
.,TRBJ1-6,.,TRBV4-2,TGTGCCAGCAGCCAAGATTTGGGGCTCTCACCCCTCCACTTT,CASSQDLGLSPLHF
.,TRBJ2-1,.,TRBV15,TGTGCCACCAGCAGAGTCGGGCGGGGGCCACACAATGAGCAGTTCTTC,CATSRVGRGPHNEQFF
.,TRBJ2-5,.,TRBV10-3,TGTGCCATAGGGGGGGGCCAAGAGACCCAGTACTTC,CAIGGGQETQYF
.,TRBJ2-3,.,TRBV13,TGTGCCAGCACCCATTCGGGGTGGGGTACAGATACGCAGTATTTT,CASTHSGWGTDTQYF
.,TRBJ2-3,TRBD2,TRBV7-2,TGTGCCAGCAGCACCCTAGCGGACCCGGAATACACAGATACGCAGTATTTT,CASSTLADPEYTDTQYF
.,TRBJ1-4,TRBD1,TRBV6-1,TGTGCCAGCAGTGAACCGGGACAGGGCGGGAGTGAAAAACTGTTTTTT,CASSEPGQGGSEKLFF
.,TRBJ2-1,TRBD1,TRBV7-6,TGTGCCAGCAGCTTAGCCGGGGCAGGGGGCTACAATGAGCAGTTCTTC,CASSLAGAGGYNEQFF
once,TRBJ2-3,TRBD1,TRBV5-4,TGTGCCAGCAGCTTAGGTTTTCAGGGGCCGGGACAGGATACGCAGTATTTT,CASSLGFQGPGQDTQYF
.,TRBJ1-1,.,TRBV6-5,TGTGCCAGCAGTTACTCGCGGGGGAACACTGAAGCTTTCTTT,CASSYSRGNTEAFF
.,TRBJ2-5,.,TRBV5-5,TGTGCCAGCAGCTTGGCGCAGGGCCGAGAGACCCAGTACTTC,CASSLAQGRETQYF
.,TRBJ2-7,.,TRBV27,TGTGCCAGCAGTTTATCCTCAGGGCGGGGACTCTTCTACGAGCAGTACTTC,CASSLSSGRGLFYEQYF
.,TRBJ2-5,TRBD2,TRBV11-2,TGTGCCAGCAGCACGGTGCTAGCGGGGAAGACCCAGTACTTC,CASSTVLAGKTQYF
once,TRBJ1-6,TRBD1,TRBV28,TGTGCCAGCAGTTTGGGGACAGGGACTTATAATTCACCCCTCCACTTT,CASSLGTGTYNSPLHF
.,TRBJ2-5,.,TRBV18,TGTGCCAGCTCCCCGGAAGAGACCCAGTACTTC,CASSPEETQYF
once,TRBJ1-1,TRBD1,TRBV2,TGTGCCAGCAGCGGCAGGGGGCGACGGAACACTGAAGCTTTCTTT,CASSGRGRRNTEAFF
.,TRBJ1-1,.,TRBV6-1,TGTGCCAGCAGAGAGGGTACCACTGAAGCTTTCTTT,CASREGTTEAFF
.,TRBJ1-2,.,TRBV29-1,TGCAGCGTAACAGGGATCTATGGCTACACCTTC,CSVTGIYGYTF
.,TRBJ2-5,.,TRBV28,TGTGCCAGCAGCCTTGACAGGGGAGGGGAAGAGACCCAGTACTTC,CASSLDRGGEETQYF
.,TRBJ2-3,.,TRBV4-3,TGCGCCAGCAGCCAAGATTCCCTCACAGATACGCAGTATTTT,CASSQDSLTDTQYF
.,TRBJ2-7,TRBD2,TRBV7-9,TGTGCCAGCAGCTTAGAACTAGCGGGGACCTACGAGCAGTACTTC,CASSLELAGTYEQYF
few,TRBJ1-5,.,TRBV19,TGTGCCAGTAGTATAGGATCTATCGCCGTACCCCAGCATTTT,CASSIGSIAVPQHF
.,TRBJ2-1,TRBD1,TRBV19,TGTGCCAGTAGTTCAACAGGGGGCGCTTACAATGAGCAGTTCTTC,CASSSTGGAYNEQFF
.,TRBJ2-2,.,TRBV9,TGTGCCAGCAGCGTAGATCACGGGGAGCTGTTTTTT,CASSVDHGELFF
.,TRBJ2-7,TRBD1,TRBV6-1,TGTGCCAGCAGTGATTCCGGGACAGGGGTTTTCGTGCAGTACTTC,CASSDSGTGVFVQYF
few,TRBJ2-2,TRBD2,TRBV4-2,TGTGCCAGCAGCCAAGATCGGACTAGCGGGGGGGCAATCGGGGAGCTGTTTTTT,CASSQDRTSGGAIGELFF
.,TRBJ2-5,.,TRBV5-4,TGTGCCAGCAGCCTTGGACTACCGGGGCGGCAGAGTGAGACCCAGTACTTC,CASSLGLPGRQSETQYF